Below, one TCR beta chain is given with its context. TCRdb re-called the 5' RACE reads with MiXCR, one entry per CDR3 protein. The table has a few hundred thousand distinct CDR3 sequences, approximately 3.9% seen once; the top ten hold 20% to 25%. Looked up from germline, CDR1 is ENHRY and CDR2 is SYGVKD. Trimming left V 6 bases short and J 8 bases short, with 25 bases between. This CDR3 is built from 16 residues. These data originate in a study of T cells after yellow fever vaccination. This sequence was found in a man aged 18 to 29 who received the YFV17D yellow fever vaccine. The chain joins TRBV10-3 to TRBJ1-2, with a tentative D call TRBD1 (5 bases). The starting material was PBMCs, obtained 5 days after the yellow fever booster vaccination. CDR3 coding DNA: TGTGCCATCAGCCAAACGGCGTTAGGGGAGACGATCGGCTACACCTTC. Its translation is CAISQTALGETIGYTF.